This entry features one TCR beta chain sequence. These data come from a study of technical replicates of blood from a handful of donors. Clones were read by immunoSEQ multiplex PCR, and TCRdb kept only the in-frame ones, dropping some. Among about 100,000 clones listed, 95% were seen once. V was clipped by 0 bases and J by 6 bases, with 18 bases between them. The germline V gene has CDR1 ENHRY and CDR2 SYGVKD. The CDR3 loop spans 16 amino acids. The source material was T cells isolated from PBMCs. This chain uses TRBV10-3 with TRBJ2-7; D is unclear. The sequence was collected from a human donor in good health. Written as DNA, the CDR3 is TGTGCCATCAGTGAGTCGAGCTGGGCTACCCCCGGCGAGCAGTACTTC. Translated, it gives CAISESSWATPGEQYF.